One sample yielded the 3 T cell receptor beta chains listed below, sequenced in a study of cytomegalovirus exposure and HLA in healthy donors. 13 Jbeta primers and 60 Vbeta primers were used for the PCR. Measured with immunoSEQ multiplex PCR; TCRdb has only the in-frame clones, and not every one. The sample shows about 200,000 clones, around 79% of them seen only once. Input material: PBMCs. All receptors derive from a male donor in good health and CMV-seropositive.

V is TRBV9 and J is TRBJ1-5, with unresolved D. V shed 2 bases and J shed 3 bases, with 6 bases lying between them. Looked up from germline, CDR1 is SGDLS and CDR2 is YYNGEE. The CDR3 consists of 13 residues. In nucleotides, the CDR3 is TGTGCCAGCAGCGTGGGCAACAATCAGCCCCAGCATTTT. This sequence encodes CASSVGNNQPQHF.

This chain connects TRBV28 to TRBJ2-5; D remains ambiguous. The DNA end lines up better with TRBJ2-7; the J call may be wrong. This CDR3 region has 15 residues. CDR1 is MDHEN and CDR2 is SYDVKM in the germline V gene. CDR3 amino acids: CASCGVGDNSYEQYF. CDR3 nucleotide sequence: TGTGCCAGCTGTGGTGTGGGCGACAACTCCTACGAGCAGTACTTC.

A few counts support this clone. CDR3 residues: CAWRGLAGSEQYF. The CDR3 DNA reads TGTGCCTGGAGAGGCCTAGCGGGAAGCGAGCAGTACTTC. The chain is built from TRBV30 and TRBJ2-7; TRBD2 matches at 9 bases. Germline trimming cut 3 bases from V and 6 bases from J; bases unmatched to any gene: 6. CDR1 is GTSNPN and CDR2 is SVGIG in the germline V gene (reference sequence). The CDR3 runs to 13 residues. The whole variable domain, remainder taken from reference TRBV30 and TRBJ2-7, is SQTIHQWPATLVQPVGSPLSLECTVEGTSNPNLYWYRQAAGRGLQLLFYSVGIGQISSEVPQNLSASRPQDRQFILSSKKLLLSDSGFYLCAWRGLAGSEQYFGPGTRLTVT.